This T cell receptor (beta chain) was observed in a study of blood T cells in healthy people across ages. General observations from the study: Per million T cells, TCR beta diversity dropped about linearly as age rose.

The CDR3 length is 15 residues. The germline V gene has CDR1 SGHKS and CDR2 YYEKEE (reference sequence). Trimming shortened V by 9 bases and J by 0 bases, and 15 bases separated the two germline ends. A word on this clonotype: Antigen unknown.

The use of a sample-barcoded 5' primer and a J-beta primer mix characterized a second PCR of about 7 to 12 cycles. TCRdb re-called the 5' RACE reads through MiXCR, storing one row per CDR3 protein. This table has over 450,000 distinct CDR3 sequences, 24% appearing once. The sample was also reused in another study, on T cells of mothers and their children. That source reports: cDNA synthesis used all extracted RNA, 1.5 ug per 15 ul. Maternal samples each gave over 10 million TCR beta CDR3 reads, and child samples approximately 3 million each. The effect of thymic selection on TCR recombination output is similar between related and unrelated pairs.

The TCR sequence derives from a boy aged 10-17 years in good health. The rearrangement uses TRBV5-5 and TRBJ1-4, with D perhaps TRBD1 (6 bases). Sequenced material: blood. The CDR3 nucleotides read TGTGCCACCTCTGTACGGACAGCAACTAATGAAAAACTGTTTTTT. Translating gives CATSVRTATNEKLFF.